This T cell receptor (beta chain) was identified during a study of beta chain features in type 1 diabetes. At the level of the study: The study found patients and healthy donors alike in age, gender and cell yields.

The entirety of the isolated RNA underwent reverse transcription, so expressed TCRB transcripts were sequenced. Sequenced by immunoSEQ multiplex PCR; TCRdb stores in-frame clones only, minus some. Of more than 300,000 clones listed, roughly 8% are singletons. Germline V lookup: CDR1 SGDLS, CDR2 YYNGEE. V lost 4 bases, J lost 3 bases, and 12 bases lay in between. There are 14 residues in the CDR3. V usage is TRBV9 and J usage is TRBJ2-3; D ambiguous. The sequence derives from a woman aged 18-29 years in good health. Specimen: central memory CD4+ T cells from blood. The CDR3 loop reads CASSPQVFTDTQYF. The DNA for the CDR3 is TGTGCCAGCAGCCCCCAGGTCTTTACAGATACGCAGTATTTT.